This TCR beta chain emerged from a study of shared clonotypes between healthy human individuals. The CDR3 length is 16 residues. With 4 bases removed from V and 2 bases from J, the gap between germline ends came to 18 bases. Germline lookup yields CDR1 SEHNR and CDR2 FQNEAQ (reference sequence). Execution of the assay was at deep level. The assay was immunoSEQ multiplex PCR, and TCRdb's table has in-frame clones only and misses some. The sample holds 2 million to 2.5 million clones, about 94% seen once. Worth noting for this clone: Antigen: not known.

Findings and caveats of the study: Non-shared clonotypes displayed generation probabilities falling below those of clonotypes present in all four donors.

Terminally differentiated effector memory CD45RA+ cells were left out of the naive CD8 fraction, which was CD45RO-negative and positively selected for CCR7. Donors were healthy HIV-negative adults without recently reported acute infections or vaccinations. Donors were Caucasian adults residing in Nashville, Tennessee, USA. The chain employs TRBV7-9 and TRBJ2-7; D possibly uses TRBD1 or TRBD2 (5 bases each). The receptor was derived from a man aged 18 to 35 in good health. The material sequenced was naive CD8+ T cells sorted from blood. The CDR3, as DNA: TGTGCCAGCAGCTCCGCCTCGGGGCCAAGAACCTACGAGCAGTACTTC. It specifies CASSSASGPRTYEQYF.